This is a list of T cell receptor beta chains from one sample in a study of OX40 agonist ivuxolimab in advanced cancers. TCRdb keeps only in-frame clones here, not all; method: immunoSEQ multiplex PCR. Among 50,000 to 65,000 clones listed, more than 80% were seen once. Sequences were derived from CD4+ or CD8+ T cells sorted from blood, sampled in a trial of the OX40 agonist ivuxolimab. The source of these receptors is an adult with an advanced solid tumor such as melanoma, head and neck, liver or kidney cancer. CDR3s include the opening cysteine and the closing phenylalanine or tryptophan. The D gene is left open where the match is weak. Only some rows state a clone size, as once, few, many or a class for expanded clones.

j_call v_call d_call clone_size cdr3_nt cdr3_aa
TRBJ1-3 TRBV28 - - TGTGCCAGCAGTTTCACGGGGGGCTCTGGAAACACCATATATTTT CASSFTGGSGNTIYF
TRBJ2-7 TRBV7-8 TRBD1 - TGTGCCAGCAGCTTAGCTGCAGGGGGATCATTCGCCTACGAGCAGTACTTC CASSLAAGGSFAYEQYF
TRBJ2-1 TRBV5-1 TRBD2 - TGCGCCAGCAGCCCCTGGACTAGCGGGAGGGCGTTAAGTGAGCAGTTCTTC CASSPWTSGRALSEQFF
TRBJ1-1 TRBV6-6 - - TGTGCCAGCAGTTACGAGTGGGCCTCTGAAGCTTTCTTT CASSYEWASEAFF
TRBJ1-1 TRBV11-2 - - TGTGCCAGCAGCTTAGCTACCATGAACACTGAAGCTTTCTTT CASSLATMNTEAFF
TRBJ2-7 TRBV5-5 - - TGTGCCAGCAGCACGACAGTGGGGGAGCAGTACTTC CASSTTVGEQYF
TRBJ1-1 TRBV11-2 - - TGTGCCAGCAGCCTAAAAGGGGGGACTGAAGCTTTCTTT CASSLKGGTEAFF
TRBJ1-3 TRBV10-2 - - TGCGCCAGCAGTGAAGGACGGGCAAACACCATATATTTT CASSEGRANTIYF
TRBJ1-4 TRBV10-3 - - TGTGCCATCAGTCCGGGGACGCTGGGCGAAAAACTGTTTTTT CAISPGTLGEKLFF
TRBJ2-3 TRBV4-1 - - TGCGCCAGCAGCCAAGAGGGGGGTCCGTGGGATACGCAGTATTTT CASSQEGGPWDTQYF
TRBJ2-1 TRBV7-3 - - TGTGCCAGCAGCTATCAGGGGCCGGCGGCCAATGAGCAGTTCTTC CASSYQGPAANEQFF
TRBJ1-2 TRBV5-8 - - TGTGCCAGCAGCTTGTTTCAGGGGCCTAACTATGGCTACACCTTC CASSLFQGPNYGYTF
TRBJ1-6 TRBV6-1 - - TGTGCCAGCAGTGAAGCGCTTAGTTTCGGTGGGGATAATTCACCCCTCCACTTT CASSEALSFGGDNSPLHF
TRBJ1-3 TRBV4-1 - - TGCGCCAGCAGCCAAGTGCAGGTCTCTGGAAACACCATATATTTT CASSQVQVSGNTIYF
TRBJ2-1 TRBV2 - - TGTGCCAGCGGTAGCACACCCCAGAGTGAGCAGTTCTTC CASGSTPQSEQFF
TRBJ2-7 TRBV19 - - TGTGCCAGTAGTCCCCTAGACAGGAACGAGCTGTACTTC CASSPLDRNELYF
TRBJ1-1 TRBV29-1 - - TGCAGCGTCCGGGGTTCCCCCATGAACACTGAAGCTTTCTTT CSVRGSPMNTEAFF
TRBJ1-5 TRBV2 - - TGTGCCAGCAGTGAAGCTGACAGGTCCCCTAGCAATCAGCCCCAGCATTTT CASSEADRSPSNQPQHF
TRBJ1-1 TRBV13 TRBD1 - TGTGCCAGCAGTCGCCGACAGGGGGCGTTAACAATCGATAATGAAGCTTTCTTT CASSRRQGALTIDNEAFF
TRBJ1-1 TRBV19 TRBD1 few TGTGCCAGTAAGACAGGGTACATGAACACTGAAGCTTTCTTT CASKTGYMNTEAFF
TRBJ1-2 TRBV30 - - TGTGCCTGGATCCCTGCGTTGGGGGTAGAAGATGGCTACACCTTC CAWIPALGVEDGYTF
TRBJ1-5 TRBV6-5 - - TGTGCCAGCAGTTACGGCAGGGTTAGCAATCAGCCCCAGCATTTT CASSYGRVSNQPQHF
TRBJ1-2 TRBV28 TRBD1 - TGTGCCAGCAGTGGACAGGGGGCGGTGGAGCGATATGATGGCTACACCTTC CASSGQGAVERYDGYTF